This is a list of T cell receptor beta chains from one sample in a study of blood T cell repertoires in COVID-19. TCRdb keeps only in-frame clones here, not all; method: immunoSEQ multiplex PCR. The table lists roughly 200,000 clones, around nine tenths of them singletons. The specimen was peripheral blood. Receptor source: a man aged 40-50 years with active or convalescent COVID-19. The conserved cysteine and the conserved F or W are not part of the CDR3 here.

CDR3aa: ASSLSRGLSPLH
j_gene: TRBJ1-6
v_gene: TRBV5-8

CDR3aa: ACSDRGNTIY
j_gene: TRBJ1-3
v_gene: TRBV30

CDR3aa: ASSVGYRAKDGYT
j_gene: TRBJ1-2
v_gene: TRBV9

CDR3aa: ASSLRGPAVDTQY
j_gene: TRBJ2-3
v_gene: TRBV5-6

CDR3aa: ASSFQQGAGAKNIQY
j_gene: TRBJ2-4
v_gene: TRBV2

CDR3aa: ASKGGADTQY
j_gene: TRBJ2-3
v_gene: TRBV10-1

CDR3aa: ASSGVGADTEAF
j_gene: TRBJ1-1
v_gene: TRBV19

CDR3aa: ASSRYRDSTQETQY
j_gene: TRBJ2-5
v_gene: TRBV19

CDR3aa: ASSPMGRAREAF
j_gene: TRBJ1-1
v_gene: TRBV25-1

CDR3aa: ASSVVDSSYEQY
j_gene: TRBJ2-7
v_gene: TRBV9

CDR3aa: ASSLAPRGGYT
j_gene: TRBJ1-2
v_gene: TRBV7-2

CDR3aa: ASSPGSDYGYT
j_gene: TRBJ1-2
v_gene: TRBV6-5

CDR3aa: ASSSGSNEQY
j_gene: TRBJ2-7
v_gene: TRBV5-1

CDR3aa: ASSLGGQGATDTQY
j_gene: TRBJ2-3
v_gene: TRBV5-4

CDR3aa: ASSSFLAAPPYEQY
j_gene: TRBJ2-7
v_gene: TRBV7-9

CDR3aa: ASSSYRGNQPQH
j_gene: TRBJ1-5
v_gene: TRBV7-8

CDR3aa: ASSLEGRNTEAF
j_gene: TRBJ1-1
v_gene: TRBV7-9

CDR3aa: ASSFRLAGPGVDTQY
j_gene: TRBJ2-3
v_gene: TRBV7-2

CDR3aa: ASSEQGETQY
j_gene: TRBJ2-5
v_gene: TRBV10-1

CDR3aa: ASSLGGDPYEQY
j_gene: TRBJ2-7
v_gene: TRBV7-6

CDR3aa: SAADRGDYGYT
j_gene: TRBJ1-2
v_gene: TRBV29-1

CDR3aa: ASSLWGDSYNEQF
j_gene: TRBJ2-1
v_gene: TRBV5-6

CDR3aa: ASIDRGRGPQH
j_gene: TRBJ1-5
v_gene: TRBV28

CDR3aa: ASSLSGELAGGGETQY
j_gene: TRBJ2-5
v_gene: TRBV27

CDR3aa: ATSDTTGNQPQH
j_gene: TRBJ1-5
v_gene: TRBV24-1

CDR3aa: ASSLSMGRTYGYT
j_gene: TRBJ1-2
v_gene: TRBV27

CDR3aa: ASSQNRGFDYEQY
j_gene: TRBJ2-7
v_gene: TRBV10-1

CDR3aa: ATSDNTAGQETQY
j_gene: TRBJ2-5
v_gene: TRBV24-1

CDR3aa: ASSQRPGREEDSPLH
j_gene: TRBJ1-6
v_gene: TRBV4-3

CDR3aa: ASSGGDEQY
j_gene: TRBJ2-7
v_gene: TRBV5-1

CDR3aa: ASSLEGGTPSTDTQY
j_gene: TRBJ2-3
v_gene: TRBV5-1

CDR3aa: ASSSRGSGELF
j_gene: TRBJ2-2
v_gene: TRBV11-3

CDR3aa: ASSQAGGYYEQY
j_gene: TRBJ2-7
v_gene: TRBV4-1

CDR3aa: SASVGTVNTEAF
j_gene: TRBJ1-1
v_gene: TRBV20-1

CDR3aa: ASSLDLVRRYEQY
j_gene: TRBJ2-7
v_gene: TRBV7-2

CDR3aa: ASKRQTYEQY
j_gene: TRBJ2-7
v_gene: TRBV2

CDR3aa: ASSTQGYQPQH
j_gene: TRBJ1-5
v_gene: TRBV19

CDR3aa: ASSLQNYGYT
j_gene: TRBJ1-2
v_gene: TRBV28

CDR3aa: ASSSRTYGYT
j_gene: TRBJ1-2
v_gene: TRBV12-3/TRBV12-4

CDR3aa: ASSQNRQTGELF
j_gene: TRBJ2-2
v_gene: TRBV14

CDR3aa: ASSLGSTALSGNTIY
j_gene: TRBJ1-3
v_gene: TRBV5-1

CDR3aa: ATTGGLDTGELF
j_gene: TRBJ2-2
v_gene: TRBV24-1

CDR3aa: ASSVDSAYGYT
j_gene: TRBJ1-2
v_gene: TRBV9

CDR3aa: ASSYSMQGRYGYT
j_gene: TRBJ1-2
v_gene: TRBV6-5

CDR3aa: ASSIRDREEAF
j_gene: TRBJ1-1
v_gene: TRBV28

CDR3aa: AWSVLGREDHSPLH
j_gene: TRBJ1-6
v_gene: TRBV30

CDR3aa: ASSSSRTDTQY
j_gene: TRBJ2-3
v_gene: TRBV6-2/TRBV6-3

CDR3aa: ASSYSSQGSQPQH
j_gene: TRBJ1-5
v_gene: TRBV6-2/TRBV6-3